These T cell receptor beta chains were read from a single sample in a study of CD8 T cells in ankylosing spondylitis. TCRdb re-called the 5' RACE reads through MiXCR, storing one row per CDR3 protein. Of roughly 180,000 distinct CDR3 sequences in the sample, approximately 9.9% were seen once. Sequenced: blood, either unsorted or a sorted T cell fraction (not recorded which). Source of these receptors: a female donor with ankylosing spondylitis or in good health (not recorded which). The CDR3 runs from the conserved cysteine through the conserved F or W. The D gene is left open where the match is weak. Expanded clones get a size class; other rows say once, few or many, or leave the size out.

TRBV19,14,TRBJ2-5,-,-,TGTGCCAGTAGCCATCGGACCGGGGGAGAGACCCAGTACTTC,CASSHRTGGETQYF
TRBV7-9,15,TRBJ2-1,few,TRBD2,TGTGCCAGCAGCTTTATGATAGCGGGATTAAATGAGCAGTTCTTC,CASSFMIAGLNEQFF
TRBV6-1,13,TRBJ1-1,few,-,TGTGCCAGCAGTCCGACCCCAGACACTGAAGCTTTCTTT,CASSPTPDTEAFF
TRBV7-2,16,TRBJ2-7,many,TRBD1,TGTGCCAGCAGCGTAACAGGGGCTGGGGCTTCCTACGAGCAGTACTTC,CASSVTGAGASYEQYF
TRBV20-1,15,TRBJ2-7,-,TRBD2,TGCAGTGCTAGAGGGTATAGCGGGATGTCCTACGAGCAGTACTTC,CSARGYSGMSYEQYF
TRBV7-9,13,TRBJ2-7,many,-,TGTGCCAGCAGCCCAACAGAGAACTACGAGCAGTACTTC,CASSPTENYEQYF
TRBV6-6,13,TRBJ2-7,-,-,TGTGCCAGCAGGGGGGAAAAGGGCTACGAGCAGTACTTC,CASRGEKGYEQYF
TRBV12-3/TRBV12-4,15,TRBJ1-5,few,-,TGTGCCAGCTCCCCGGGGAACTTTAGCAATCAGCCCCAGCATTTT,CASSPGNFSNQPQHF
TRBV20-1,16,TRBJ2-7,-,-,TGCAGTGCTAGAGATGCATTTAACCAGAGCTCCTACGAGCAGTACTTC,CSARDAFNQSSYEQYF
TRBV7-8,18,TRBJ2-1,-,-,TGTGCCAGCAGCTTAGGACCTCCTCCGGGGAACTTATACAATGAGCAGTTCTTC,CASSLGPPPGNLYNEQFF
TRBV4-3,14,TRBJ2-7,-,-,TGCGCCAGCAGCCAAGAGTGGGGAACCGACGAGCAGTACTTC,CASSQEWGTDEQYF
TRBV2,15,TRBJ1-2,-,-,TGTGCCAGCAGCGCGGACATCGCAACTAACTATGGCTACACCTTC,CASSADIATNYGYTF
TRBV7-9,13,TRBJ2-7,-,TRBD2,TGTGCCAGCAGCGGGGGGGATTCCTACGAGCAGTACTTC,CASSGGDSYEQYF
TRBV14,15,TRBJ2-2,-,TRBD2,TGTGCCAGCAGCCAGGTAGCGGGAGTCACCGCGGAGCTGTTTTTT,CASSQVAGVTAELFF
TRBV3-1,13,TRBJ1-1,few,-,TGTGCCAGCAGCCAGACAAACGACGCTGAAGCTTTCTTT,CASSQTNDAEAFF
TRBV11-2,18,TRBJ2-1,-,TRBD2,TGTGCCAGCAGCTTAGTGGGGACTAGCGGGAGGGGGTACAATGAGCAGTTCTTC,CASSLVGTSGRGYNEQFF
TRBV5-4,16,TRBJ2-6,-,TRBD2,TGTGCCAGCAGCTTGTGGGGCGCGGGAGGTTCTAACGTCCTGACTTTC,CASSLWGAGGSNVLTF
TRBV5-8,16,TRBJ2-1,few,TRBD1,TGTGCCAGCAGCTTGAGGGACAGGGGGTTCGACAATGAGCAGTTCTTC,CASSLRDRGFDNEQFF
TRBV7-9,15,TRBJ2-7,-,TRBD2,TGTGCCAGCAGCTCCTCTAGCGGGAGAAGGATGGAGCAGTACTTC,CASSSSSGRRMEQYF
TRBV10-3,15,TRBJ1-2,few,-,TGTGCCATCAAGGAGGACGGACCGATAAACTATGGCTACACCTTC,CAIKEDGPINYGYTF
TRBV2,11,TRBJ2-5,few,-,TGTGCCAGCGGAGGAATAGAGACCCAGTACTTC,CASGGIETQYF
TRBV28,14,TRBJ2-5,few,-,TGTGCCAGCAGTTTCCCCGGGAACGGGGAGACCCAGTACTTC,CASSFPGNGETQYF
TRBV29-1,14,TRBJ2-5,many,-,TGCAGCGTTGAAGACTCTTCTGATCAAGAGACCCAGTACTTC,CSVEDSSDQETQYF
TRBV6-5,14,TRBJ1-6,few,-,TGTGCCAGCAGTTACGGGGGGAGAAATTCACCCCTCCACTTT,CASSYGGRNSPLHF
TRBV5-1,17,TRBJ2-5,-,TRBD2,TGCGCCAGCAGCTTGACCTTTCGACAGACGGGGGGGGAGACCCAGTACTTC,CASSLTFRQTGGETQYF
TRBV11-2,14,TRBJ2-5,few,TRBD1,TGTGCCAGCAAGACAGGGTTCTATGAAGAGACCCAGTACTTC,CASKTGFYEETQYF
TRBV12-3/TRBV12-4,15,TRBJ2-1,many,TRBD2,TGTGCCAGCACACTGGTCGGGACTAGTCCTAATGAGCAGTTCTTC,CASTLVGTSPNEQFF
TRBV6-2/TRBV6-3,13,TRBJ1-1,many,-,TGTGCCAGCAGGGGTTCTATGAACACTGAAGCTTTCTTT,CASRGSMNTEAFF
TRBV29-1,13,TRBJ2-1,-,TRBD2,TGCAGCTTAAGCGGGAGCCCCTACAATGAGCAGTTCTTC,CSLSGSPYNEQFF
TRBV27,14,TRBJ2-7,-,-,TGTGCCAGCAGTTCCCAAGGACAGCCCTACGAGCAGTACTTC,CASSSQGQPYEQYF
TRBV3-1,15,TRBJ2-1,few,TRBD1,TGTGCCAGCAGCCAAGAAACAGGGGGCGCGGGGAAGCAGTTCTTC,CASSQETGGAGKQFF
TRBV12-3/TRBV12-4,12,TRBJ1-3,few,-,TGTGCCAGCAGTTTGGTCGGAAACACCATATATTTT,CASSLVGNTIYF
TRBV24-1,13,TRBJ2-7,few,TRBD2,TGTGCCACCAGTGATTTTAGGTCCGCGGGGGAGTACTTC,CATSDFRSAGEYF
TRBV5-1,14,TRBJ2-5,-,TRBD2,TGCGCCAGCAGCCCCGGACTAGGCTTAGAGACCCAGTACTTC,CASSPGLGLETQYF
TRBV7-9,14,TRBJ1-3,few,-,TGTGCCAGCAGCTCGACAGTCTCTGGAAACACCATATATTTT,CASSSTVSGNTIYF
TRBV3-1,12,TRBJ2-3,few,-,TGTGCCAGCAGCCTATGGGAGAATACGCAGTATTTT,CASSLWENTQYF
TRBV15,12,TRBJ2-7,-,-,TGTGCCACCAGCGGGGGCTACTACGAGCAGTACTTC,CATSGGYYEQYF
TRBV5-5,15,TRBJ1-4,-,TRBD1,TGTGCCAGCAGCTTAATAGACAGGACAGGTGAAAAACTGTTTTTT,CASSLIDRTGEKLFF
TRBV12-5,16,TRBJ2-1,-,-,TGTGCTAGTGGTTTGGGCGGGGTGGGCTCCTACAATGAGCAGTTCTTC,CASGLGGVGSYNEQFF
TRBV27,13,TRBJ1-1,many,-,TGTGCCAGCAGTTTAGGGAGACACACTGAAGCTTTCTTT,CASSLGRHTEAFF
TRBV12-3/TRBV12-4,15,TRBJ2-5,-,TRBD1,TGTGCCAGCAGTAGTGCAGGGGGCGCTGGAGAGACCCAGTACTTC,CASSSAGGAGETQYF
TRBV5-1,14,TRBJ2-7,-,TRBD2,TGCGCCAGCAGCCGTGGGCTAGCGGGAGACGAGCAGTACTTC,CASSRGLAGDEQYF
TRBV20-1,13,TRBJ2-7,-,TRBD1,TGCAGTGCTATCAGGGGGCGATCCTACGAGCAGTACTTC,CSAIRGRSYEQYF
TRBV2,13,TRBJ2-7,-,-,TGTGCCAGCAGTGAACCGCTGTCTGACGAGCAGTACTTC,CASSEPLSDEQYF
TRBV10-2,13,TRBJ1-5,-,-,TGCGCCAGCAGTCCAGGGGTCAATCAGCCCCAGCATTTT,CASSPGVNQPQHF
TRBV12-3/TRBV12-4,14,TRBJ2-1,many,-,TGTGCCAGCACTATTGGGGGGGCGCACAATGAGCAGTTCTTC,CASTIGGAHNEQFF
TRBV9,15,TRBJ2-1,few,-,TGTGCCAGCAGCCTAACAGGGAGTGGTATGAATGAGCAGTTCTTC,CASSLTGSGMNEQFF
TRBV6-1,16,TRBJ2-5,-,TRBD2,TGTGCCAGCAGCGTCGGACTAGCGGGAGTGGTGGAGACCCAGTACTTC,CASSVGLAGVVETQYF
TRBV5-6,16,TRBJ2-5,few,-,TGTGCCAGCAGCCCCTCCTTTGCAGCAGACCAAGAGACCCAGTACTTC,CASSPSFAADQETQYF
TRBV19,14,TRBJ1-5,-,TRBD1,TGTGCCAGCAATGGACAGGGGGCGGTTCAGCCCCAGCATTTT,CASNGQGAVQPQHF
TRBV3-1,14,TRBJ2-3,few,-,TGTGCCAGCAGCCAAGATAGGGGTACAGATACGCAGTATTTT,CASSQDRGTDTQYF
TRBV7-9,15,TRBJ1-2,many,-,TGTGCCAGCAGCCCCCCGGGGGAGGGGGTACATGGCTACACCTTC,CASSPPGEGVHGYTF